Presented here are 4 T cell receptor beta chains from one specimen sequenced in a study of blood T cell repertoires in COVID-19. TCRdb keeps only in-frame clones here, not all; method: immunoSEQ multiplex PCR. The sample shows a few hundred thousand clones, roughly 85% of them seen only once. Sequencing was performed on peripheral blood. The receptors derive from a woman between 25 and 40 years old with active or convalescent COVID-19.

The genes are TRBV30 and TRBJ2-7; a weak D match, TRBD2 (5 bases). V was shortened by 2 bases and J by 3 bases, with 11 bases between the two germline ends. Germline loops: CDR1 GTSNPN, CDR2 SVGIG (reference sequence). The CDR3 totals 13 residues. This chain's CDR3 is CAWSQDWSYEQYF. The CDR3 region has the DNA TGTGCCTGGAGTCAGGACTGGAGCTACGAGCAGTACTTC.

This clone was seen a single time. The chain links TRBV27 to TRBJ1-1, with unresolved D. V gave up 11 bases and J gave up 1 base, with 20 bases separating them. CDR3 length: 15 residues. The germline V gene encodes CDR1 MNHEY and CDR2 SMNVEV (reference sequence). DNA of the CDR3: TGTGCCGCGGACCTCCCTCGGGAGGCGAACACTGAAGCTTTCTTT. It translates to CAADLPREANTEAFF.

This CDR3 reads CASSVAGTSGGAAYNEQFF. The CDR3 DNA follows: TGTGCCAGCAGCGTAGCCGGGACTAGCGGGGGGGCCGCCTACAATGAGCAGTTCTTC. The chain combines TRBV9 with TRBJ2-1; 16 bases map to TRBD2. The trim removed 0 bases at V and 2 bases at J, leaving 5 bases unmatched. CDR1 SGDLS and CDR2 YYNGEE come from the germline V gene. The CDR3 consists of 19 residues. The entire variable domain, with the rest obtained from reference TRBV9 and TRBJ2-1, is as follows: DSGVTQTPKHLITATGQRVTLRCSPRSGDLSVYWYQQSLDQGLQFLIQYYNGEERAKGNILERFSAQQFPDLHSELNLSSLELGDSALYFCASSVAGTSGGAAYNEQFFGPGTRLTVL.

The chain is built from TRBV30 and TRBJ1-3; no firm D call. Germline loops: CDR1 GTSNPN, CDR2 SVGIG (reference sequence). The CDR3 spans 13 residues. V lost 5 bases and J 0 bases, leaving 8 bases between the germline ends. CDR3 sequence reads: CAWVSDSGNTIYF. CDR3 coding DNA: TGTGCCTGGGTTAGCGACTCTGGAAACACCATATATTTT.